The 9 T cell receptor beta chains in this list originate from one sample, sequenced in a study of TIL therapy for anti-PD-1-resistant metastatic lung cancer (dated by TCRdb to the early 2020s). The immunoSEQ v3 hsTCRB kit was used to amplify TCR beta CDR3 regions from genomic DNA through bias-controlled multiplex PCR. Here the immuneACCESS table is served through TCRdb, limited to in-frame sequences with V and J called. Missing clones are a known gap in these copies; in checked studies unresolved V genes cover under half, and the rest lacks a known reason. The sample yields just under 60,000 clones; about 70% were counted once. 1.8% of the sample is in the top ten clones. Per the publication, the time point label means: pre-treatment sample, taken before nivolumab and TIL therapy. The input for sequencing was blood, taken at baseline. These receptor sequences come from a person aged 25 to 80 with non-small cell lung cancer.

V and J are TRBV28 and TRBJ2-7; no definite D call. CDR1 and CDR2 (germline): MDHEN, SYDVKM. Deletions cut 6 bases from V and 7 bases from J, with 10 bases between. The CDR3 runs to 11 residues. CDR3 DNA: TGTGCCAGCAGCGTGTTGCGGGAGCAGTACTTC. It specifies CASSVLREQYF.

The chain employs TRBV28 and TRBJ2-7, with D maybe TRBD2 (5 bases). CDR3 length: 13 residues. The ends were cut back, 10 bases at V and 6 bases at J, with 19 bases in the middle. Germline V gives CDR1 MDHEN, CDR2 SYDVKM. The chain's CDR3 is CATTGPRRSEQYF. As DNA, the CDR3 is TGTGCCACCACCGGGCCCCGGAGGTCCGAGCAGTACTTC.

This clone was counted a single time. The chain recombines TRBV4-2 with TRBJ2-3; 11 bases fit TRBD2. The CDR3 has 17 amino acids. CDR1 LGHNA and CDR2 YNFKEQ come from the germline V gene. Trimming at V came to 4 bases and at J to 1 base, leaving 7 bases not matched to a gene. CDR3 bases: TGTGCCAGCAGCCCGGAGGGGACTAGCGGTGGCACAGATACGCAGTATTTT. Protein sequence: CASSPEGTSGGTDTQYF.

The CDR3 DNA reads TGTGCCAGCAGTTGGATCAGAGGGACCAAAAACATTCAGTACTTC. This codes for CASSWIRGTKNIQYF. The V gene is TRBV28, the J gene TRBJ2-4; D might be TRBD2 (5 bases). Germline CDR1 MDHEN, CDR2 SYDVKM. This CDR3 region has 15 residues. V lost 4 bases, J lost 2 bases, and 12 bases lay in between. The full variable domain, rest sourced from reference TRBV28 and TRBJ2-4, is DVKVTQSSRYLVKRTGEKVFLECVQDMDHENMFWYRQDPGLGLRLIYFSYDVKMKEKGDIPEGYSVSREKKERFSLILESASTNQTSMYLCASSWIRGTKNIQYFGAGTRLSVL.

This chain joins TRBV7-2 and TRBJ2-5; 13 bases match TRBD2. V lost 5 bases to trimming and J lost 5 bases; unmatched junction nucleotides: 14. Germline CDR1 and CDR2: SGHTA and FQGNSA. The CDR3 spans 18 residues. CDR3 bases: TGTGCCAGCAGCCCAAGAACTAGCGGGGGGGCTAGGACGGAGACCCAGTACTTC. Translation: CASSPRTSGGARTETQYF.

The chain couples TRBV5-1 to TRBJ1-4, with D possibly matching TRBD1 (6 bases). Germline V gives CDR1 SGHRS, CDR2 YFSETQ. This CDR3 has 14 residues. Deletions cut 0 bases from V and 8 bases from J, with 11 bases between. CDR3 protein: CASSLGYRDEKLFF. The CDR3 DNA follows: TGCGCCAGCAGCTTGGGATACAGGGACGAAAAACTGTTTTTT.

The chain joins TRBV19 to TRBJ2-5, with D perhaps TRBD1 (6 bases). CDR3 length equals 14 residues. The germline V and J ends were trimmed by 1 base and 7 bases, with 13 bases remaining between them. The germline V gene encodes CDR1 LNHDA and CDR2 SQIVND (reference sequence). The CDR3 DNA follows: TGTGCCAGTAGTATAGTGGGCAGGGGATCGACCCAGTACTTC. It translates to CASSIVGRGSTQYF.

The chain employs TRBV7-8 and TRBJ2-1; 8 bases line up with TRBD2. CDR3 length: 17 amino acids. Germline V lookup: CDR1 SGHVS, CDR2 FQNEAQ. With V trimmed by 1 base and J by 0 bases, 5 bases remained unmatched. The DNA of the CDR3 is TGTGCCAGCAGCTTAGGGAGCGGGGGAAGCTCCTACAATGAGCAGTTCTTC. It translates to CASSLGSGGSSYNEQFF.

This chain joins TRBV5-1 and TRBJ1-1; the D is unclear. The CDR3 is 13 residues long. V was trimmed by 5 bases and J by 0 bases, leaving 8 bases between them. Germline CDR1 is SGHRS and CDR2 is YFSETQ. In DNA, the CDR3 is TGCGCCAGCAGGGACGGTATGAACACTGAAGCTTTCTTT. As protein: CASRDGMNTEAFF.